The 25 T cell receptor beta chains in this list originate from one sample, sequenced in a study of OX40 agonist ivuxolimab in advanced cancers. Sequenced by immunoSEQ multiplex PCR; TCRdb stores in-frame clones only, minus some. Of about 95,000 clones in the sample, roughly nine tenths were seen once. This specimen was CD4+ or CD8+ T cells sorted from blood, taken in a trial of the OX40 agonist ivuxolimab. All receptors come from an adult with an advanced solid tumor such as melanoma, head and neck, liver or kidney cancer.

DNA of the CDR3: TGTGCCAGCAGCCCGATCGGGGAGGGAGGTGCGAACACTGAAGCTTTCTTT. Protein product: CASSPIGEGGANTEAFF. V gene TRBV7-8 combines with J gene TRBJ1-1; D remains unclear. Germline V gene data show CDR1 as SGHVS and CDR2 as FQNEAQ. The ends were cut back, 5 bases at V and 1 base at J, with 20 bases in the middle. There are 17 residues in the CDR3.

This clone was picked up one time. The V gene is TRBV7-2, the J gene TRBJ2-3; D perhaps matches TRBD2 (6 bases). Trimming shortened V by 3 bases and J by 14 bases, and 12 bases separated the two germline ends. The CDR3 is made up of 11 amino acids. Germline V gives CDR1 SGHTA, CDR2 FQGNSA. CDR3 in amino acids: CASSFGGKRYF. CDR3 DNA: TGTGCCAGCAGCTTCGGCGGGAAAAGGTATTTT.

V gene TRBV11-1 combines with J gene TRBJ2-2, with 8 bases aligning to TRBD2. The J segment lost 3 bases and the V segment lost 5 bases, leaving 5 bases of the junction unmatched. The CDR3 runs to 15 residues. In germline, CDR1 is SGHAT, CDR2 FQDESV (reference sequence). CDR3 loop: CASSLSGTYTGELFF. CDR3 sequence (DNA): TGTGCCAGCAGCCTTAGCGGGACCTACACCGGGGAGCTGTTTTTT.

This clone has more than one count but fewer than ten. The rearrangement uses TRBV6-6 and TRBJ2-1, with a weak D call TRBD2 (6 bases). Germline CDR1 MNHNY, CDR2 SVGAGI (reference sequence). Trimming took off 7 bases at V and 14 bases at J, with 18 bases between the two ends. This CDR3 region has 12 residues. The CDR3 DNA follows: TGTGCCAGCAATGCCCCGGGAGCGGCGAAGTTCTTC. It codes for CASNAPGAAKFF.

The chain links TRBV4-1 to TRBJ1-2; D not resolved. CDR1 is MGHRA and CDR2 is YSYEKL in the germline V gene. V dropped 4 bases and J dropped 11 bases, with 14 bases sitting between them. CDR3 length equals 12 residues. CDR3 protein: CASSPPGFGYTF. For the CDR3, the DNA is TGCGCCAGCAGCCCCCCAGGCTTCGGGTACACCTTC.

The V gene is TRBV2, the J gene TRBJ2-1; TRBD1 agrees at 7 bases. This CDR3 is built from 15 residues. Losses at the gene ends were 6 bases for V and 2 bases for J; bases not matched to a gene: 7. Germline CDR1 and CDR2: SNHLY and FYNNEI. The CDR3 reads CASRNDRAAYNEQFF. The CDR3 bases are TGTGCCAGCAGAAACGACAGGGCGGCCTACAATGAGCAGTTCTTC. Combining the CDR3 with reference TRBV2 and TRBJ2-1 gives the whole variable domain EPEVTQTPSHQVTQMGQEVILRCVPISNHLYFYWYRQILGQKVEFLVSFYNNEISEKSEIFDDQFSVERPDGSNFTLKIRSTKLEDSAMYFCASRNDRAAYNEQFFGPGTRLTVL.

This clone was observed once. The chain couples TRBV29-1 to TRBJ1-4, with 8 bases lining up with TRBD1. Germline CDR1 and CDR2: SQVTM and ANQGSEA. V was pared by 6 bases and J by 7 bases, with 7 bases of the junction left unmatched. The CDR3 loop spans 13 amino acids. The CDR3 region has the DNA TGCAGCGTCGGACAGGGTGAGCGTGAAAAACTGTTTTTT. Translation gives CSVGQGEREKLFF.

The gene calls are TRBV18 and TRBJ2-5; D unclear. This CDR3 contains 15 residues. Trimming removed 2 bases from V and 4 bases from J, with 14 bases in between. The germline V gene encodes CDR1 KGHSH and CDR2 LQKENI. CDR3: CASSPSQQPGETQYF. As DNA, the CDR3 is TGTGCCAGCTCACCAAGTCAACAGCCCGGAGAGACCCAGTACTTC.

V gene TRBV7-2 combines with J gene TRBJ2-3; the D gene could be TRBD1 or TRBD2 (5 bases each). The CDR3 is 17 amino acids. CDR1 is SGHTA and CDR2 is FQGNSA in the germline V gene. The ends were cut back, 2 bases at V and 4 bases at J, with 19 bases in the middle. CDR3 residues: CASSLRGPQFGADTQYF. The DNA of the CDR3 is TGTGCCAGCAGCTTAAGGGGACCCCAATTCGGGGCAGATACGCAGTATTTT.

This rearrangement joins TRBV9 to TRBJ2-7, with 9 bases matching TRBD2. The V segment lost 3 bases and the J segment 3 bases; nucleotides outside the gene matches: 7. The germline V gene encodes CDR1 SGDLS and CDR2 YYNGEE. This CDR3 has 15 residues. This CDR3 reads CASSAPGLANYEQYF. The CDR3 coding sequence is TGTGCCAGCAGCGCTCCGGGACTAGCAAACTACGAGCAGTACTTC.

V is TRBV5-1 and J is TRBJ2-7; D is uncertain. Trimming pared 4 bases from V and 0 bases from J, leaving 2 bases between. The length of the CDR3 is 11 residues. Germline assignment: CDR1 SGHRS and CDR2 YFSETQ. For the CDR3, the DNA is TGCGCCAGCAGCGACTCCTACGAGCAGTACTTC. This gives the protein CASSDSYEQYF.

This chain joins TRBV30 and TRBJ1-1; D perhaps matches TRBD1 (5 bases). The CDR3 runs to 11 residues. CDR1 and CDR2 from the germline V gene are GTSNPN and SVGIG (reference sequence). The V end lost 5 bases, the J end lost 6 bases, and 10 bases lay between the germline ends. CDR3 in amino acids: CAWSGRAEAFF. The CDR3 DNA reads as TGTGCCTGGTCAGGGCGGGCTGAAGCTTTCTTT.

The CDR3, as DNA: TGTGCCAGCAGTCTCGCGCCGGGACAGCCCTACGAGCAGTACTTC. It encodes CASSLAPGQPYEQYF. The rearrangement uses TRBV5-5 and TRBJ2-7; TRBD1 matches 7 bases. The CDR3 extends over 15 amino acids. Trimming at V came to 5 bases and at J to 2 bases, leaving 10 bases not matched to a gene. CDR1 and CDR2 from the germline V gene are SGHKS and YYEKEE (reference sequence).

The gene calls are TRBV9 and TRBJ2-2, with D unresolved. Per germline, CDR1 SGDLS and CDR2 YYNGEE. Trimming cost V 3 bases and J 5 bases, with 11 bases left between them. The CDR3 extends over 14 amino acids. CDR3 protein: CASSALIGTGELFF. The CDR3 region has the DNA TGTGCCAGCAGCGCTCTAATAGGTACCGGGGAGCTGTTTTTT.

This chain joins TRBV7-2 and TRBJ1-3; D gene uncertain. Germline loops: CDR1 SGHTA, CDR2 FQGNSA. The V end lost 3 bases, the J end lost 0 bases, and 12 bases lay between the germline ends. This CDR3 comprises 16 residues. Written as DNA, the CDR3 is TGTGCCAGCAGCTTCAGACGGACGGACTCTGGAAACACCATATATTTT. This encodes CASSFRRTDSGNTIYF.

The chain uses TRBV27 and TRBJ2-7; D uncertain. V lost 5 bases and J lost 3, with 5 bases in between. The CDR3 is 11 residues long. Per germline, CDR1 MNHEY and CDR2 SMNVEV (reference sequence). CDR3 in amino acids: CASSDLYEQYF. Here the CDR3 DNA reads TGTGCCAGCAGTGACCTCTACGAGCAGTACTTC.

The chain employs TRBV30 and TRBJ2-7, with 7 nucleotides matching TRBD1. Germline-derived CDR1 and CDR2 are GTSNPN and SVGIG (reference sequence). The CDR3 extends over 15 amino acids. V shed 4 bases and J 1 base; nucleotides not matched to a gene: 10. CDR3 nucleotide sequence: TGTGCCTGGAAGAAGTCCGGGACAGTATCCTACGAGCAGTACTTC. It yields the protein CAWKKSGTVSYEQYF. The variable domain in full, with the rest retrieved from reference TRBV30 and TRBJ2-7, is SQTIHQWPATLVQPVGSPLSLECTVEGTSNPNLYWYRQAAGRGLQLLFYSVGIGQISSEVPQNLSASRPQDRQFILSSKKLLLSDSGFYLCAWKKSGTVSYEQYFGPGTRLTVT.

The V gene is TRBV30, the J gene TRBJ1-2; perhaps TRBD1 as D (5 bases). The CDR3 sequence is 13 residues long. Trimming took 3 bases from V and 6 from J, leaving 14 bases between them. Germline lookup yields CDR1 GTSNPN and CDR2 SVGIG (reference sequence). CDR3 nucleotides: TGTGCCTGGAGAAAAAAACAGGTTAATGGCTACACCTTC. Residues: CAWRKKQVNGYTF.

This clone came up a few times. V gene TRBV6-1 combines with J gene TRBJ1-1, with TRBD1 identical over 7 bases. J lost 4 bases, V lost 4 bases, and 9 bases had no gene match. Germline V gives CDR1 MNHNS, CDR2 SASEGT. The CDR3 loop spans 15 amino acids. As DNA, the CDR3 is TGTGCCAGCAGTGGGAGACAGGGAGGGGGCACTGAAGCTTTCTTT. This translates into CASSGRQGGGTEAFF.

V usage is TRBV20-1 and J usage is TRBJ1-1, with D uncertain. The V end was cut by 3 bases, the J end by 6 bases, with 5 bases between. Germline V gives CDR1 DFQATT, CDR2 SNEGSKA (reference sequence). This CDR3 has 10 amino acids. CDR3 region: CSARGSEAFF. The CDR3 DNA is TGCAGTGCTAGGGGGTCTGAAGCTTTCTTT.

CDR3 protein: CASSSTLTSNYGYTF. CDR3 bases: TGTGCCAGCAGTTCTACCCTCACCTCTAACTATGGCTACACCTTC. The rearrangement uses TRBV6-6 and TRBJ1-2; D is unclear. From germline, CDR1 is MNHNY and CDR2 SVGAGI (reference sequence). The germline V and J ends were trimmed by 4 bases and 0 bases, with 12 bases remaining between them. This CDR3 contains 15 residues.

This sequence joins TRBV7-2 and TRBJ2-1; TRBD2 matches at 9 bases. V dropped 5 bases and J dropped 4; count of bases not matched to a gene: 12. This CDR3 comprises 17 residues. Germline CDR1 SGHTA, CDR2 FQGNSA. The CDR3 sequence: CASSISSGGRGYNEQFF. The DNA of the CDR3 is TGTGCCAGCAGCATTAGCAGTGGCGGGAGGGGGTACAATGAGCAGTTCTTC.

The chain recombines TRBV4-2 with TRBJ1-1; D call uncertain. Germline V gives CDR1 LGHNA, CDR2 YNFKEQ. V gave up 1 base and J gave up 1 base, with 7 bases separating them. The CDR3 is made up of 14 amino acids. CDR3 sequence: CASSQGGENTEAFF. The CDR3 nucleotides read TGTGCCAGCAGCCAAGGCGGGGAGAACACTGAAGCTTTCTTT.

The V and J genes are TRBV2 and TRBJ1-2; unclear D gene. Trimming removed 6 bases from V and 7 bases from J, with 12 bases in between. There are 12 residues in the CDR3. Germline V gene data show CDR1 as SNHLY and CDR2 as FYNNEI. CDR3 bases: TGTGCCAGCAGAACTACAGAGGCTGGCTACACCTTC. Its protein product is CASRTTEAGYTF.

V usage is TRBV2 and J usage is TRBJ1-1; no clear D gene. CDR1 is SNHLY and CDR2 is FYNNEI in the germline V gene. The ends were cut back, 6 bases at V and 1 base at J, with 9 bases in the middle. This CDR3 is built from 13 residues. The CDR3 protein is CASRRDKNTEAFF. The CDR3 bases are TGTGCCAGCAGACGCGACAAGAACACTGAAGCTTTCTTT.